This record looks at one TCR beta chain sequence and its context. The sample originates from a study of T cell responses to AZD1222 COVID-19 vaccine. The assay was immunoSEQ multiplex PCR, and TCRdb's table has in-frame clones only and misses some. In the table there are some 120,000 clones, roughly 85% of which are singletons. Germline values: CDR1 SGHNT, CDR2 YYREEE (reference sequence). The CDR3 is made up of 17 amino acids. V shed 4 bases and J shed 4 bases, with 21 bases lying between them. V usage is TRBV5-4 and J usage is TRBJ2-4, with a possible D match to TRBD2 (6 bases). The clonotype was recovered from an adult in good health. Material: peripheral blood, obtained on day 0 of AZD1222 vaccination. The chain's CDR3 is CASSRPGAGGLKNIQYF. For the CDR3, the DNA is TGTGCCAGCAGCCGCCCCGGAGCGGGTGGCCTGAAAAACATTCAGTACTTC.